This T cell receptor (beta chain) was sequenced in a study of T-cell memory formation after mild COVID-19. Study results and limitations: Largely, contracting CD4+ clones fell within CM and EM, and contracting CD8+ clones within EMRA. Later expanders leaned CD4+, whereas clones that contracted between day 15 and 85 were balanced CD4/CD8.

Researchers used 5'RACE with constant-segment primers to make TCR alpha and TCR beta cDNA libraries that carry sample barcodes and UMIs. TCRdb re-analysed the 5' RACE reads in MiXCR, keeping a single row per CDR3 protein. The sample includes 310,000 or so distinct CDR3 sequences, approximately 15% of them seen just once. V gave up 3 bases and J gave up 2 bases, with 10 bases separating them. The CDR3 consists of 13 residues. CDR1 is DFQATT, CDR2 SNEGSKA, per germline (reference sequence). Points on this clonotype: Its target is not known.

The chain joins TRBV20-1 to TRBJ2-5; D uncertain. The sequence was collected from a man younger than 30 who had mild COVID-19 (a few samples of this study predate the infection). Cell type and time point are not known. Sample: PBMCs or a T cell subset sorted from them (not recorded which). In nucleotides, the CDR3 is TGCAGTGCTAGCTCGTCGGGTCAAGAGACCCAGTACTTC. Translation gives CSASSSGQETQYF.